One sample yielded the 13 T cell receptor beta chains listed below, sequenced in a study of blood T cell repertoires in COVID-19. Profiled with immunoSEQ multiplex PCR; TCRdb holds only in-frame clones, not every one. Among some 250,000 clones listed, around 89% were seen once. Sequencing was done on a sample of PBMCs or T cells enriched from blood (not recorded which). These receptors all stem from a man between 35 and 55 years old who had recovered from COVID-19.

This clone was detected a few times. V gene TRBV7-2 combines with J gene TRBJ1-6, with TRBD1 identical over 8 bases. The CDR3 has 14 amino acids. Germline loops: CDR1 SGHTA, CDR2 FQGNSA. J was trimmed by 13 bases and V by 4 bases; bases with no gene match: 9. CDR3: CASSSGQAASPLHF. Written as DNA, the CDR3 is TGTGCCAGCAGCTCGGGACAGGCCGCTTCCCCCCTCCACTTT.

The V and J genes are TRBV4-2 and TRBJ1-2; the match to TRBD1 covers 10 bases. The CDR3 has 17 residues. Germline trimming cut 1 base from V and 8 bases from J; bases unmatched to any gene: 13. Germline-derived CDR1 and CDR2 are LGHNA and YNFKEQ. The CDR3 region is CASSQGLRDRGLGGYTF. In nucleotides, the CDR3 is TGTGCCAGCAGCCAAGGTCTTCGTGACAGGGGGCTGGGGGGCTACACCTTC.

The chain couples TRBV19 to TRBJ1-6, with D possibly being TRBD1 (6 bases). The V and J ends lost 7 bases and 1 base respectively, with 11 bases between them. The CDR3 spans 15 residues. The V gene's germline CDR1 is LNHDA and CDR2 SQIVND (reference sequence). The CDR3 nucleotides are TGTGCCAGTACCACCCAGGGGTCCTATAATTCACCCCTCCACTTT. Its translation is CASTTQGSYNSPLHF.

The chain is built from TRBV9 and TRBJ1-3; 7 nucleotides match TRBD1. The V gene end was trimmed by 3 bases and the J gene end by 1 base; junction bases not matched to a gene: 4. Germline assignment: CDR1 SGDLS and CDR2 YYNGEE. The CDR3 sequence is 15 residues long. In DNA, the CDR3 is TGTGCCAGCAGCGACAGACAGGGTTCTGGAAACACCATATATTTT. As protein: CASSDRQGSGNTIYF.

This chain connects TRBV2 to TRBJ1-2; TRBD1 matches 8 bases. CDR1 SNHLY and CDR2 FYNNEI come from the germline V gene. Trimming at V came to 2 bases and at J to 5 bases, leaving 7 bases not matched to a gene. The CDR3 spans 15 residues. CDR3 sequence reads: CASSERQGRGYGYTF. The CDR3 DNA reads TGTGCCAGCAGTGAAAGACAGGGGCGAGGGTATGGCTACACCTTC.

The chain is built from TRBV30 and TRBJ1-1; TRBD1 matches at 8 bases. The V segment lost 3 bases and the J segment 0 bases; nucleotides outside the gene matches: 9. CDR3 length: 16 residues. Germline CDR1 and CDR2: GTSNPN and SVGIG (reference sequence). The CDR3 sequence: CAWRPMTGAMNTEAFF. The CDR3 bases are TGTGCCTGGAGGCCAATGACAGGGGCCATGAACACTGAAGCTTTCTTT.

The V call is TRBV29-1, the J call TRBJ2-3, with a possible D match to TRBD2 (7 bases). Trimming stripped 6 bases from V and 1 base from J, with 17 bases between. CDR1 is SQVTM and CDR2 is ANQGSEA in the germline V gene. The CDR3 loop spans 15 amino acids. CDR3 bases: TGCAGCGTGGGAGGTCGGGGGGCCCGCACAGATACGCAGTATTTT. Translated: CSVGGRGARTDTQYF.

The V and J genes are TRBV7-9 and TRBJ1-1, with a tentative D call TRBD1 (6 bases). Germline CDR1 SEHNR, CDR2 FQNEAQ (reference sequence). This CDR3 contains 14 residues. V lost 1 base to trimming and J lost 1 base, with 7 bases between them. The CDR3 nucleotides read TGTGCCAGCAGCTTAGAAGGGGGGAACACTGAAGCTTTCTTT. Translating it yields CASSLEGGNTEAFF.

The V and J genes are TRBV7-8 and TRBJ2-7, with a tentative D call TRBD2 (5 bases). The CDR3 covers 14 residues. Trimming pared 6 bases from V and 2 bases from J, leaving 14 bases between. In germline, CDR1 is SGHVS, CDR2 FQNEAQ. The CDR3 reads CASRPRDRPYEQYF. CDR3 coding DNA: TGTGCCAGCAGGCCCCGGGATAGACCCTACGAGCAGTACTTC.

The CDR3 protein is CASSLNRQGAAFF. CDR3 nucleotides: TGTGCCAGCAGTCTAAACAGACAGGGGGCTGCTTTCTTT. This sequence joins TRBV27 and TRBJ1-1; 10 bases line up with TRBD1. This CDR3 region has 13 residues. The V gene's germline CDR1 is MNHEY and CDR2 SMNVEV (reference sequence). V lost 5 bases, J lost 11 bases, and 8 bases stayed unmatched.

The J gene is TRBJ1-2, the V gene TRBV12-3 or TRBV12-4; weak D call: TRBD1 (5 bases). Trimming left V 7 bases short and J 8 bases short, with 17 bases between. There are 13 residues in the CDR3. CDR3 in amino acids: CASTPQGLGGYTF. CDR3 DNA: TGTGCCAGCACCCCCCAGGGTTTAGGCGGCTACACCTTC.

The chain recombines TRBV7-8 with TRBJ2-7; TRBD1 agrees at 8 bases. The CDR3 sequence is 14 residues long. Germline lookup yields CDR1 SGHVS and CDR2 FQNEAQ. Trimming cost V 1 base and J 2 bases; bases outside gene matches: 1. CDR3 sequence reads: CASSLGTGTYEQYF. The CDR3 coding sequence is TGTGCCAGCAGCTTAGGGACAGGGACCTACGAGCAGTACTTC. The full variable domain, rest sourced from reference TRBV7-8 and TRBJ2-7, is GAGVSQSPRYKVAKRGQDVALRCDPISGHVSLFWYQQALGQGPEFLTYFQNEAQLDKSGLPSDRFFAERPEGSVSTLKIQRTQQEDSAVYLCASSLGTGTYEQYFGPGTRLTVT.

The chain combines TRBV27 with TRBJ1-4, with 8 bases that match TRBD1. From germline, CDR1 is MNHEY and CDR2 SMNVEV (reference sequence). V was pared by 4 bases and J by 5 bases, with 9 bases of the junction left unmatched. This CDR3 has 16 residues. This CDR3 reads CASSSVRQGTNEKLFF. Here the CDR3 DNA reads TGTGCCAGCAGTTCGGTGCGACAGGGGACAAATGAAAAACTGTTTTTT.